Listed below are T cell receptor beta chains from one sample, sequenced in a study of blood T cell repertoires in COVID-19. Sequencing was performed with immunoSEQ multiplex PCR; in TCRdb, only in-frame clones are kept and a portion is missing. The sample includes 80,000 to 100,000 clones, 87% of them seen just once. Sequencing was done on a sample of peripheral blood. The origin of the receptors is a man aged 70 or older with acute or convalescent COVID-19. The CDR3 runs from the conserved cysteine through the conserved F or W. Each record gives: D gene, clone size, V gene, J gene, CDR3 DNA, CDR3 protein. The D gene is left open where the match is weak. For some rows the clone size is stated as once, few or many, or as a class when expanded; others skip it.

D gene: TRBD1; clone size: NA; V gene: TRBV11-2; J gene: TRBJ1-2; CDR3 DNA: TGTGCCAGCAGCCCTCGGACAGGGTATGGCTACACCTTC; CDR3 protein: CASSPRTGYGYTF
D gene: NA; clone size: NA; V gene: TRBV5-5; J gene: TRBJ1-2; CDR3 DNA: TGTGCCAGCAGCTTTTCTCTCGAGGTCAGCTATGGCTACACCTTC; CDR3 protein: CASSFSLEVSYGYTF
D gene: NA; clone size: NA; V gene: TRBV11-3; J gene: TRBJ2-2; CDR3 DNA: TGTGCCAGCAGCTTCCACGGGGAGCTGTTTTTT; CDR3 protein: CASSFHGELFF
D gene: NA; clone size: NA; V gene: TRBV27; J gene: TRBJ2-1; CDR3 DNA: TGTGCCAGCACTTACTTGGACTCACCCTACAATGAGCAGTTCTTC; CDR3 protein: CASTYLDSPYNEQFF
D gene: NA; clone size: NA; V gene: TRBV5-1; J gene: TRBJ2-7; CDR3 DNA: TGCGCCAGCAGCTTGGCCTCGATACTAGGACTCCAACACTCCTACGAGCAGTACTTC; CDR3 protein: CASSLASILGLQHSYEQYF
D gene: TRBD1; clone size: NA; V gene: TRBV28; J gene: TRBJ2-1; CDR3 DNA: TGTGCCAGCAGTTCCGCCGGGACAGGGGCCTACAATGAGCAGTTCTTC; CDR3 protein: CASSSAGTGAYNEQFF
D gene: NA; clone size: NA; V gene: TRBV6-1; J gene: TRBJ1-5; CDR3 DNA: TGTGCCAGCAGTGAAGAGGGGGATTATTATCAGCCCCAGCATTTT; CDR3 protein: CASSEEGDYYQPQHF
D gene: NA; clone size: NA; V gene: TRBV7-2; J gene: TRBJ2-5; CDR3 DNA: TGTGCCAGCAGCTTAGACCGGAGTCAAGAGACCCAGTACTTC; CDR3 protein: CASSLDRSQETQYF
D gene: NA; clone size: NA; V gene: TRBV6-5; J gene: TRBJ1-6; CDR3 DNA: TGTGCCAGCAGTTACGGGGAGGGCTATAATTCACCCCTCCACTTT; CDR3 protein: CASSYGEGYNSPLHF
D gene: NA; clone size: once; V gene: TRBV28; J gene: TRBJ1-4; CDR3 DNA: TGTGCCAGCAGTTCCCACAGGGTTACTAATGAAAAACTGTTTTTT; CDR3 protein: CASSSHRVTNEKLFF
D gene: TRBD1; clone size: once; V gene: TRBV5-4; J gene: TRBJ1-4; CDR3 DNA: TGTGCCAGCAGCCGTCCGGGACCAGGGGGTGAAAAACTGTTTTTT; CDR3 protein: CASSRPGPGGEKLFF
D gene: NA; clone size: NA; V gene: TRBV19; J gene: TRBJ2-7; CDR3 DNA: TGTGCCAGTAGTATCAGGACAGTCTCCTACGAGCAGTACTTC; CDR3 protein: CASSIRTVSYEQYF
D gene: TRBD2; clone size: NA; V gene: TRBV9; J gene: TRBJ2-5; CDR3 DNA: TGTGCCAGCAGCGTACTAGCGGGGATTGGGGAGACCCAGTACTTC; CDR3 protein: CASSVLAGIGETQYF
D gene: NA; clone size: NA; V gene: TRBV29-1; J gene: TRBJ2-2; CDR3 DNA: TGCAGCGTTAGTCCTTCGGGTACAGGGTACGCCGGGGAGCTGTTTTTT; CDR3 protein: CSVSPSGTGYAGELFF
D gene: TRBD1; clone size: NA; V gene: TRBV30; J gene: TRBJ2-2; CDR3 DNA: TGTGCCTGGACTCCGGGACAGGTCACCGGGGAGCTGTTTTTT; CDR3 protein: CAWTPGQVTGELFF
D gene: TRBD1; clone size: once; V gene: TRBV14; J gene: TRBJ2-2; CDR3 DNA: TGTGCCAGCAGCACTCGACAGGGTCGGACCGGGGAGCTGTTTTTT; CDR3 protein: CASSTRQGRTGELFF
D gene: NA; clone size: NA; V gene: TRBV10-3; J gene: TRBJ1-2; CDR3 DNA: TGTGCCATCATTATCCAGGGCCCATCCTATGGCTACACCTTC; CDR3 protein: CAIIIQGPSYGYTF
D gene: NA; clone size: NA; V gene: TRBV3-1/TRBV3-2; J gene: TRBJ1-5; CDR3 DNA: TGTGCCAGCAGCCCATCGAGAGGGAGCAATCAGCCCCAGCATTTT; CDR3 protein: CASSPSRGSNQPQHF
D gene: NA; clone size: NA; V gene: TRBV21-1; J gene: TRBJ1-2; CDR3 DNA: TGTGCCAGCAGCAAAAGTTCCGGGAACTATGGCTACACCTTC; CDR3 protein: CASSKSSGNYGYTF
D gene: NA; clone size: NA; V gene: TRBV9; J gene: TRBJ2-3; CDR3 DNA: TGTGCCAGCAGCGTAGACACGGGGGGCACAGATACGCAGTATTTT; CDR3 protein: CASSVDTGGTDTQYF
D gene: TRBD2; clone size: NA; V gene: TRBV2; J gene: TRBJ2-1; CDR3 DNA: TGTGCCAGCAAGGCCAGCGGGGACAATGAGCAGTTCTTC; CDR3 protein: CASKASGDNEQFF
D gene: TRBD1; clone size: few; V gene: TRBV10-1; J gene: TRBJ1-6; CDR3 DNA: TGCGCCAGCAGGTTTGGGACAGACCTCTATAATTCACCCCTCCACTTT; CDR3 protein: CASRFGTDLYNSPLHF
D gene: NA; clone size: NA; V gene: TRBV6-6; J gene: TRBJ2-4; CDR3 DNA: TGTGCCAGCAGTTATATGGCAGGGGAAACCAAAAACATTCAGTACTTC; CDR3 protein: CASSYMAGETKNIQYF
D gene: TRBD1; clone size: once; V gene: TRBV7-2; J gene: TRBJ1-2; CDR3 DNA: TGTGCCAGCAGCTTTGGGACAGGGGGCGGCTACACCTTC; CDR3 protein: CASSFGTGGGYTF
D gene: TRBD2; clone size: NA; V gene: TRBV7-9; J gene: TRBJ2-1; CDR3 DNA: TGTGCCAGCAGCCGACTAGCGGGGGGGCCTCATTCAATTAGCAATGAGCAGTTCTTC; CDR3 protein: CASSRLAGGPHSISNEQFF
D gene: NA; clone size: NA; V gene: TRBV5-1; J gene: TRBJ1-5; CDR3 DNA: TGCGCCAGCTCCCAGGGAGGGATGGGCAATCAGCCCCAGCATTTT; CDR3 protein: CASSQGGMGNQPQHF
D gene: NA; clone size: NA; V gene: TRBV13; J gene: TRBJ1-5; CDR3 DNA: TGTGCCAGCAGCTGGGGGAGGGATCAGCCCCAGCATTTT; CDR3 protein: CASSWGRDQPQHF
D gene: NA; clone size: NA; V gene: TRBV4-1; J gene: TRBJ1-5; CDR3 DNA: TGCGCCAGCAGCCACAGAGAAAGCCTAGTCAATCAGCCCCAGCATTTT; CDR3 protein: CASSHRESLVNQPQHF
D gene: NA; clone size: NA; V gene: TRBV19; J gene: TRBJ2-1; CDR3 DNA: TGTGCCAGTAGTATGGACCAGGGTCTGGGACTCTACAATGAGCAGTTCTTC; CDR3 protein: CASSMDQGLGLYNEQFF
D gene: TRBD1; clone size: once; V gene: TRBV28; J gene: TRBJ1-2; CDR3 DNA: TGTGCCAGCAGCTCCCTCGGACAGGGGGATGGCTACACCTTC; CDR3 protein: CASSSLGQGDGYTF
D gene: NA; clone size: NA; V gene: TRBV6-4; J gene: TRBJ1-1; CDR3 DNA: TGTGCCAGCAGTGAAATGGCAGGGGTGAACACTGAAGCTTTCTTT; CDR3 protein: CASSEMAGVNTEAFF
D gene: NA; clone size: NA; V gene: TRBV7-9; J gene: TRBJ2-1; CDR3 DNA: TGTGCCAGCAGCTTAGGGCGGACTAACTACAATGAGCAGTTCTTC; CDR3 protein: CASSLGRTNYNEQFF
D gene: NA; clone size: NA; V gene: TRBV30; J gene: TRBJ1-1; CDR3 DNA: TGTGCCTGGAGTGCTCCCCGGCCACAGGGAAAGTCTGAAGCTTTCTTT; CDR3 protein: CAWSAPRPQGKSEAFF
D gene: NA; clone size: NA; V gene: TRBV18; J gene: TRBJ1-2; CDR3 DNA: TGTGCCAGCTCACAGGGGACTACATACTATGGCTACACCTTC; CDR3 protein: CASSQGTTYYGYTF
D gene: NA; clone size: NA; V gene: TRBV7-3; J gene: TRBJ1-2; CDR3 DNA: TGTGCCAGCAGCCAAGGCACAGGCCTCTATGGCTACACCTTC; CDR3 protein: CASSQGTGLYGYTF
D gene: TRBD2; clone size: NA; V gene: TRBV9; J gene: TRBJ2-2; CDR3 DNA: TGTGCCAGCAGCGTCGACAGCGGGGGGGCCGGGGAGCTGTTTTTT; CDR3 protein: CASSVDSGGAGELFF
D gene: TRBD1; clone size: once; V gene: TRBV7-8; J gene: TRBJ1-2; CDR3 DNA: TGTGCCAGCAGCTTAGGGGGACAGGGGTTGGACTATGGCTACACCTTC; CDR3 protein: CASSLGGQGLDYGYTF
D gene: NA; clone size: NA; V gene: TRBV2; J gene: TRBJ1-3; CDR3 DNA: TGTGCCAGCAGCGAATCTACAGGGATTAAAGGAAACACCATATATTTT; CDR3 protein: CASSESTGIKGNTIYF
D gene: NA; clone size: NA; V gene: TRBV28; J gene: TRBJ1-2; CDR3 DNA: TGTGCCAGCAGTTTAAGTCCCAGGGAGGGTGGCTACACCTTC; CDR3 protein: CASSLSPREGGYTF
D gene: TRBD1; clone size: NA; V gene: TRBV5-1; J gene: TRBJ2-2; CDR3 DNA: TGCGCCAGCAGCTTGGCGGCAGGGGGCACCGGGGAGCTGTTTTTT; CDR3 protein: CASSLAAGGTGELFF
D gene: NA; clone size: NA; V gene: TRBV6-5; J gene: TRBJ2-5; CDR3 DNA: TGTGCCAGCAGCATCACAGGGATAGGGCAAGAGACCCAGTACTTC; CDR3 protein: CASSITGIGQETQYF
D gene: NA; clone size: NA; V gene: TRBV7-9; J gene: TRBJ2-3; CDR3 DNA: TGTGCCAGCAGCTTATTATCCGAGACTAGCACAGATACGCAGTATTTT; CDR3 protein: CASSLLSETSTDTQYF
D gene: NA; clone size: NA; V gene: TRBV11-3; J gene: TRBJ2-3; CDR3 DNA: TGTGCCAGCAGCTCGCCTAGCGCGGGGGATACGCAGTATTTT; CDR3 protein: CASSSPSAGDTQYF
D gene: NA; clone size: NA; V gene: TRBV9; J gene: TRBJ2-2; CDR3 DNA: TGTGCCAGCAGCGTAGCGGGACGGCGGGGGAACACCGGGGAGCTGTTTTTT; CDR3 protein: CASSVAGRRGNTGELFF
D gene: NA; clone size: NA; V gene: TRBV18; J gene: TRBJ1-5; CDR3 DNA: TGTGCCAGCTCACCATCCGGTAGCAATCAGCCCCAGCATTTT; CDR3 protein: CASSPSGSNQPQHF
D gene: NA; clone size: NA; V gene: TRBV5-8; J gene: TRBJ2-3; CDR3 DNA: TGTGCCAGCAGCCCTGGGTCCGGGAACACAGATACGCAGTATTTT; CDR3 protein: CASSPGSGNTDTQYF
D gene: NA; clone size: NA; V gene: TRBV29-1; J gene: TRBJ1-4; CDR3 DNA: TGCAGCGTTGCCCCCCCAGGGATCTCAAATGAAAAACTGTTTTTT; CDR3 protein: CSVAPPGISNEKLFF
D gene: NA; clone size: NA; V gene: TRBV7-9; J gene: TRBJ2-5; CDR3 DNA: TGTGCCAGCAGCTTAGCATCGGGGTTGTTAGAGACCCAGTACTTC; CDR3 protein: CASSLASGLLETQYF
D gene: NA; clone size: NA; V gene: TRBV10-2; J gene: TRBJ1-1; CDR3 DNA: TGCGCCAGCAGTGAGTCACGCCAGGTGAACACTGAAGCTTTCTTT; CDR3 protein: CASSESRQVNTEAFF
D gene: NA; clone size: NA; V gene: TRBV9; J gene: TRBJ2-1; CDR3 DNA: TGTGCCAGCAGCTTAAGACGGGACAATGAGCAGTTCTTC; CDR3 protein: CASSLRRDNEQFF
D gene: TRBD1; clone size: NA; V gene: TRBV6-1; J gene: TRBJ1-5; CDR3 DNA: TGTGCCAGCAGTGTCTCCCAGGGGGCTGGCAATCAGCCCCAGCATTTT; CDR3 protein: CASSVSQGAGNQPQHF
D gene: NA; clone size: NA; V gene: TRBV5-1; J gene: TRBJ1-2; CDR3 DNA: TGCGCCAGCAGCTTGGACAGCTCCTATGGCTACACCTTC; CDR3 protein: CASSLDSSYGYTF
D gene: TRBD1; clone size: NA; V gene: TRBV19; J gene: TRBJ1-1; CDR3 DNA: TGTGCCAGTAGTATACAGGGGGCGATGATGAACACTGAAGCTTTCTTT; CDR3 protein: CASSIQGAMMNTEAFF
D gene: TRBD1; clone size: NA; V gene: TRBV5-1; J gene: TRBJ1-2; CDR3 DNA: TGCGCCAGCAGCTTGGGTAGGGACAGGCCAGGTGATGGCTACACCTTC; CDR3 protein: CASSLGRDRPGDGYTF